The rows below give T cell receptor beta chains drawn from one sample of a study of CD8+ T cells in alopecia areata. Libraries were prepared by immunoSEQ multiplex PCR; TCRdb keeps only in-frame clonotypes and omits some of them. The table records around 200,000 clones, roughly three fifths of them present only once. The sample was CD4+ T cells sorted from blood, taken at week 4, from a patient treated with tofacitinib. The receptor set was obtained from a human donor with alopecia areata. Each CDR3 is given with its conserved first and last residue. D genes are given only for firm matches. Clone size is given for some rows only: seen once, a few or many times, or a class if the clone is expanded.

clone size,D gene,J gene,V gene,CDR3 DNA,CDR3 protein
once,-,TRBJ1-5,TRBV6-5,TGTGCCACCCGAGGTTCAAAGAGCAATCAGCCCCAGCATTTT,CATRGSKSNQPQHF
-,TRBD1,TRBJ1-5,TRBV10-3,TGTGCCATCAGTGATAGGACAGGGGGTCAAAATCAGCCCCAGCATTTT,CAISDRTGGQNQPQHF
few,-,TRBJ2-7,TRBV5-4,TGTGCCAGCAGCCGCGACCCTGTGGGCGAGCAGTACTTC,CASSRDPVGEQYF
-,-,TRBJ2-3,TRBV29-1,TGCAGCGTTGACAGGGGAAGCACAGATACGCAGTATTTT,CSVDRGSTDTQYF
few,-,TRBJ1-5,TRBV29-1,TGCAGCACTCGGGACACAGGCCAGCCCCAGCATTTT,CSTRDTGQPQHF
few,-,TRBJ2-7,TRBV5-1,TGCGCCAGCAGCTTGGCGAGTAGGAACTACGAGCAGTACTTC,CASSLASRNYEQYF
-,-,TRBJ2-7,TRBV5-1,TGCGCCAGCAGCTTGGCCGGAGGGACACCAGCCTACGAGCAGTACTTC,CASSLAGGTPAYEQYF
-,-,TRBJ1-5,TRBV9,TGTGCCAGCAGCGTAGGGACGGGGCTGGAGGAGCCCCAGCATTTT,CASSVGTGLEEPQHF
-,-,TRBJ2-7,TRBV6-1,TGTGCCAGCAGTGAAGCAAGGAGGCCCTCCTACGAGCAGTACTTC,CASSEARRPSYEQYF
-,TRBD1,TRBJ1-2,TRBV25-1,TGTGCCAGCAGTGAACCCGGGACAGGGGGTAACTATGGCTACACCTTC,CASSEPGTGGNYGYTF
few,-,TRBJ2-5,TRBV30,TGTGCCTGGACCCCCGGGACTCTTCCGGGAGAGACCCAGTACTTC,CAWTPGTLPGETQYF
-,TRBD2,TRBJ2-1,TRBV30,TGTGCCTGGAGCGAGACCCGACTAGCGGGATACAATGAGCAGTTCTTC,CAWSETRLAGYNEQFF
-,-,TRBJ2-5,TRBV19,TGTGCCAGTAGTATTGGATTGAATAGCATCGCCGGCCAAGAGACCCAGTACTTC,CASSIGLNSIAGQETQYF
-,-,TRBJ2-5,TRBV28,TGTGCCAGCAGTTTAGTGGGACAAGAGACCCAGTACTTC,CASSLVGQETQYF
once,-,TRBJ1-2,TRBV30,TGTGCCTGGAGGGATCAGGGTCGCTATGGCTACACCTTC,CAWRDQGRYGYTF
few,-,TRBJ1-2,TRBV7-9,TGTGCCAGCAGCTTGCGGTATGGCTACACCTTC,CASSLRYGYTF
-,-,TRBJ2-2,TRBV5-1,TGCGCCAGCAGCCCCGGACAGCTGAACACCGGGGAGCTGTTTTTT,CASSPGQLNTGELFF